The clone carrying this TCR beta chain has at least ten counts. Its antigen is not identified. CDR1 is SGHTA, CDR2 FQGNSA, per germline. V was clipped by 5 bases and J by 2 bases; unmatched bases: 2. The CDR3 has 14 amino acids. Construction of the TCR beta libraries employed iRepertoire HTBI primers in conjunction with Arm-PCR of CDR3 regions. TCRdb reprocessed the multiplex PCR reads via MiXCR and lists one record per CDR3 protein. Of roughly 250,000 distinct CDR3 sequences in the sample, more than 15% were seen once. This record belongs to a study of regulatory T cells in long-lasting Graves disease. The study, taken as a whole, reports: TCR diversity was lower in persistent Graves' patients (versus newly diagnosed ones). Newly diagnosed disease favored TRBV20-1 and TRBJ2-1 over persistent disease.

Time point described: newly diagnosed GD, antithyroid drugs for less than 3 months. PBMCs were the source of the RNA used for TCR sequencing. These data also formed part of another study, on T cells in Graves' hyperthyroidism and ophthalmopathy. From that paper: Thyroid ultrasound, orbital computed tomography, clinical symptoms, and serum thyroxine and TRAb underpinned diagnoses. The blood repertoire included most of the expanded thyroid clonotypes above 0.001.

The sequence came from a woman younger than 45 with Graves disease. The sequencing used peripheral blood mononuclear cells (PBMCs), collected at new diagnosis, from a patient treated with antithyroid drugs. The chain carries TRBV7-2 and TRBJ2-7; 11 bases are shared with TRBD2. Here the CDR3 DNA reads TGTGCCAGCAGCCCGACTAGCGGGACCTACGAGCAGTACTTC. Translation: CASSPTSGTYEQYF. The full variable domain, its missing parts supplied by reference TRBV7-2 and TRBJ2-7, is GAGVSQSPSNKVTEKGKDVELRCDPISGHTALYWYRQSLGQGLEFLIYFQGNSAPDKSGLPSDRFSAERTGGSVSTLTIQRTQQEDSAVYLCASSPTSGTYEQYFGPGTRLTVT.